These 20 T cell receptor beta chains were sequenced from one sample in a study of CD8+ T cells in alopecia areata. Isolated RNA was reverse transcribed into cDNA used as the sequencing template. Here immunoSEQ multiplex PCR was the method, and the copy in TCRdb shows in-frame clones only, minus some. The repertoire holds approximately 300,000 clones, with roughly 50% as singletons. The treatment was: oral pan-JAK inhibitor, 5-10 mg twice daily. The material was CD4+ T cells sorted from blood, obtained at week 24, from a patient treated with tofacitinib. Receptor source: a human donor with alopecia areata.

The chain carries TRBV4-1 and TRBJ2-7; 12 nucleotides match TRBD2. The CDR3 sequence is 15 residues long. Losses at the gene ends were 3 bases for V and 2 bases for J; bases not matched to a gene: 2. The germline V gene has CDR1 MGHRA and CDR2 YSYEKL. CDR3 DNA sequence: TGCGCCAGCAGCCATGCTAGCGGGGGGGCCTACGAGCAGTACTTC. It codes for CASSHASGGAYEQYF.

The chain combines TRBV7-8 with TRBJ1-5; a weak D match, TRBD1 (6 bases). Trimming took off 3 bases at V and 8 bases at J, with 17 bases between the two ends. Looked up from germline, CDR1 is SGHVS and CDR2 is FQNEAQ. The CDR3 consists of 15 residues. This CDR3 reads CASSFPGGGREPQHF. The CDR3 nucleotides are TGTGCCAGCAGCTTCCCCGGCGGGGGGCGAGAGCCCCAGCATTTT.

J is TRBJ2-7 and V is TRBV5-1; TRBD2 matches 8 bases. Germline V gene sequence: CDR1 SGHRS, CDR2 YFSETQ. Trimming removed 4 bases from V and 5 bases from J; junction bases left unmatched: 8. The CDR3 covers 14 residues. CDR3 loop: CASSPGGSGNEQYF. DNA for the CDR3: TGCGCCAGCAGCCCCGGTGGTAGCGGGAACGAGCAGTACTTC.

This clone was picked up a small number of times. This sequence joins TRBV29-1 and TRBJ2-7, with 9 bases fitting TRBD1. Germline lookup yields CDR1 SQVTM and CDR2 ANQGSEA. The CDR3 sequence is 13 residues long. Trimming at V came to 4 bases and at J to 3 bases, leaving 4 bases not matched to a gene. In nucleotides, the CDR3 is TGCAGCGTTGCCGGGACAGGGCACTACGAGCAGTACTTC. Its translation: CSVAGTGHYEQYF.

CDR3 DNA sequence: TGCAGCGTTAAGACCTTCCCGAACACTGAAGCTTTCTTT. Translating it yields CSVKTFPNTEAFF. The genes are TRBV29-1 and TRBJ1-1; D is ambiguous. The ends were cut back, 5 bases at V and 1 base at J, with 11 bases in the middle. The germline V gene encodes CDR1 SQVTM and CDR2 ANQGSEA. The CDR3 loop spans 13 amino acids. The variable domain in full, completed from reference TRBV29-1 and TRBJ1-1, reads SAVISQKPSRDICQRGTSLTIQCQVDSQVTMMFWYRQQPGQSLTLIATANQGSEATYESGFVIDKFPISRPNLTFSTLTVSNMSPEDSSIYLCSVKTFPNTEAFFGQGTRLTVV.

The V and J genes are TRBV5-4 and TRBJ1-1, with D perhaps matching TRBD1 (5 bases). Trimming pared 0 bases from V and 0 bases from J, leaving 9 bases between. CDR3 size: 15 residues. CDR1 and CDR2 from the germline V gene are SGHNT and YYREEE (reference sequence). The DNA for the CDR3 is TGTGCCAGCAGCTTGGGTGCAGGGATGAACACTGAAGCTTTCTTT. It codes for CASSLGAGMNTEAFF.

The rearrangement links TRBV6-5 to TRBJ2-5, with TRBD1 as a possible D gene (7 bases). The germline V and J ends were trimmed by 5 bases and 0 bases, with 10 bases remaining between them. Germline loops: CDR1 MNHEY, CDR2 SVGAGI. The CDR3 consists of 14 residues. The CDR3 bases are TGTGCCAGCAGTGCGGGACAGTACCAAGAGACCCAGTACTTC. Protein: CASSAGQYQETQYF.

A few counts support this clone. The chain couples TRBV29-1 to TRBJ2-1, with D maybe TRBD1 (5 bases). Germline-derived CDR1 and CDR2 are SQVTM and ANQGSEA. Trimming removed 4 bases from V and 4 bases from J, with 14 bases in between. There are 14 residues in the CDR3. CDR3 DNA sequence: TGCAGCGTTGTCGCAGGGCAACCTTACAATGAGCAGTTCTTC. Its translation is CSVVAGQPYNEQFF.

The chain has TRBV10-3 and TRBJ2-3; D is possibly TRBD1 or TRBD2 (5 bases each). The V gene lost 2 bases and the J gene lost 0 bases, with 12 bases spanning the gap. CDR3 length: 16 residues. Germline V CDR1 and CDR2: ENHRY, SYGVKD. The CDR3 is CAISEKGRSSTDTQYF. The CDR3 DNA reads TGTGCCATCAGTGAGAAGGGACGGTCCAGCACAGATACGCAGTATTTT.

The V and J genes are TRBV29-1 and TRBJ2-1; D perhaps matches TRBD2 (6 bases). V shed 7 bases and J shed 7 bases, with 11 bases lying between them. CDR1 and CDR2 (germline): SQVTM, ANQGSEA. The CDR3 is 11 residues long. The CDR3 DNA reads TGCAGCGCGCGACTAGGGAATGAGCAGTTCTTC. Translation gives CSARLGNEQFF.

A few counts support this clone. This sequence joins TRBV2 and TRBJ1-5, with D possibly being TRBD1 (5 bases). CDR1 is SNHLY, CDR2 FYNNEI, per germline. Deletions cut 4 bases from V and 0 bases from J, with 7 bases between. CDR3 size: 14 residues. The CDR3 nucleotides are TGTGCCAGCAGTGGACAGATTAGCAATCAGCCCCAGCATTTT. Residues: CASSGQISNQPQHF. The full variable domain, in which reference TRBV2 and TRBJ1-5 provide the parts outside the CDR3, is EPEVTQTPSHQVTQMGQEVILRCVPISNHLYFYWYRQILGQKVEFLVSFYNNEISEKSEIFDDQFSVERPDGSNFTLKIRSTKLEDSAMYFCASSGQISNQPQHFGDGTRLSIL.

The chain uses TRBV6-5 and TRBJ2-7; D call uncertain. Germline CDR1 MNHEY, CDR2 SVGAGI. V was pared by 5 bases and J by 2 bases, with 10 bases between. The CDR3 is made up of 13 amino acids. As DNA, the CDR3 is TGTGCCAGCAGTCTGGTGGCAACCTACGAGCAGTACTTC. Encoded protein: CASSLVATYEQYF.

V and J are TRBV11-2 and TRBJ2-2; D not certain. With 5 bases removed from V and 8 bases from J, the gap between germline ends came to 15 bases. This CDR3 is 14 amino acids long. Germline lookup yields CDR1 SGHAT and CDR2 FQNNGV. The CDR3 DNA is TGTGCCAGCAGCCTAGGACCTCCCCAGGGGGAGCTGTTTTTT. Translated: CASSLGPPQGELFF. Using reference TRBV11-2 and TRBJ2-2 for the parts outside the CDR3, the full variable domain is EAGVAQSPRYKIIEKRQSVAFWCNPISGHATLYWYQQILGQGPKLLIQFQNNGVVDDSQLPKDRFSAERLKGVDSTLKIQPAKLEDSAVYLCASSLGPPQGELFFGEGSRLTVL.

The rearrangement uses TRBV5-4 and TRBJ2-1; TRBD1 is a possible D gene (6 bases). The CDR3 has 16 amino acids. Between the trimmed V and J ends, which lost 4 bases and 0 bases, there was a span of 14 bases. From germline, CDR1 is SGHNT and CDR2 YYREEE (reference sequence). In nucleotides, the CDR3 is TGTGCCAGCAGCCCCCAGGGGTTTAGCTCCTACAATGAGCAGTTCTTC. Translation gives CASSPQGFSSYNEQFF.

The genes are TRBV5-1 and TRBJ1-2; D may be TRBD1 (5 bases). Germline V gene sequence: CDR1 SGHRS, CDR2 YFSETQ. Between the trimmed V and J ends, which lost 0 bases and 1 base, there was a span of 10 bases. This CDR3 spans 15 amino acids. The CDR3 here is CASSLGQGVNYGYTF. CDR3 coding DNA: TGCGCCAGCAGCTTGGGGCAGGGAGTTAACTATGGCTACACCTTC.

This sequence joins TRBV29-1 and TRBJ2-1; tentatively, D is TRBD1 (6 bases). Per the germline V gene, CDR1 is SQVTM and CDR2 is ANQGSEA. The V and J ends lost 6 bases and 13 bases respectively, with 19 bases between them. CDR3 size: 12 residues. CDR3 amino acids: CSVAPLTGLQFF. Written as DNA, the CDR3 is TGCAGCGTCGCCCCTTTGACAGGACTCCAGTTCTTC.

The V call is TRBV23-1, the J call TRBJ2-5; TRBD2 aligns across 8 bases. TRBV23-1 is treated as an ORF (open reading frame) with a function not yet certain. The CDR3 extends over 17 amino acids. Unmatched junction bases numbered 15, after V lost 4 bases and J lost 5 bases. The CDR3 sequence: CASSPPPERGRRETQYF. The CDR3 DNA is TGCGCCAGCAGTCCCCCCCCCGAGCGGGGGCGCCGGGAGACCCAGTACTTC.

This chain uses TRBV7-2 with TRBJ1-3, with D possibly being TRBD1 (6 bases). The CDR3 runs 15 residues. Per germline, CDR1 SGHTA and CDR2 FQGNSA. Trimming took 5 bases from V and 7 from J, leaving 18 bases between them. The CDR3 protein is CASSPGTSNANTIYF. The CDR3 DNA reads TGTGCCAGCAGCCCCGGGACATCTAACGCGAACACCATATATTTT.

The rearrangement links TRBV9 to TRBJ2-1; TRBD2 agrees at 14 bases. Germline CDR1 reads SGDLS; CDR2 reads YYNGEE. With V trimmed by 2 bases and J by 6 bases, 1 base remained unmatched. The CDR3 is made up of 15 amino acids. This CDR3 reads CASSVTSGGVNEQFF. CDR3 sequence (DNA): TGTGCCAGCAGCGTGACTAGCGGGGGGGTCAATGAGCAGTTCTTC.

The chain combines TRBV7-9 with TRBJ2-2; D tentatively reads TRBD1 or TRBD2 (6 bases each). Germline V gives CDR1 SEHNR, CDR2 FQNEAQ (reference sequence). This CDR3 region has 16 residues. Trimming stripped 7 bases from V and 0 bases from J, with 15 bases between. The CDR3 bases are TGTGCCAGCAACCCGGAGAGGGGGGCGAACACCGGGGAGCTGTTTTTT. This codes for CASNPERGANTGELFF.